This T cell receptor beta chain was recorded in a study of T cell responses to AZD1222 COVID-19 vaccine. Study results and caveats: Only a handful of AZD1222 recipients, more than 5 in all, had baseline seropositivity. Increased Spike-specific TCR breadth and depth were observed after two AZD1222 doses.

This table comes from immunoSEQ multiplex PCR, and its TCRdb copy is limited to in-frame clones, with some not included. The sample lists over 100,000 clones, about nine tenths seen once, with 20% to 25% in the top ten. Worth noting for this clone: Its antigen is not identified.

The source material was peripheral blood, sampled on day 0 of AZD1222 vaccination. This receptor was identified in an adult in good health.

This CDR3 is CSARTGTYNEQFF. Here the CDR3 DNA reads TGCAGCGCTAGGACAGGGACCTACAATGAGCAGTTCTTC. The rearrangement links TRBV29-1 to TRBJ2-1, with TRBD1 identical over 8 bases. Germline trimming cut 7 bases from V and 2 bases from J; bases unmatched to any gene: 4. In germline, CDR1 is SQVTM, CDR2 ANQGSEA. There are 13 residues in the CDR3.